This T cell receptor beta chain was observed in a study of Ad26.COV2.S vaccination and SARS-CoV-2 variants. Profiling relied on immunoSEQ multiplex PCR, and the TCRdb table lists in-frame clones only, not all of them. The profile shows 320,000 or so clones, 90% of them singletons. Concerning this clone: The target antigen is unknown.

Study findings and constraints: Those who received the vaccine showed greater spike-specific TCR breadth than those given placebo. Vaccine and placebo recipients had similar non-spike TCR breadth.

The CDR3 spans 14 residues. The V gene lost 4 bases and the J gene lost 7 bases, with 11 bases spanning the gap. The germline V gene has CDR1 SEHNR and CDR2 FQNEAQ (reference sequence). Sample treatment: approximately 18 received Ad26.COV2.S at low or high dose, single or two shots; about 5 received placebo; per-sample allocation not given. Specimen acquisition occurred on day 63 following the initial vaccine or placebo injection. This TCR was sampled from a person aged 18-60 years who received the Ad26.COV2.S COVID-19 vaccine or a placebo. Sequences were derived from peripheral blood, sampled in a trial of Ad26.COV2.S vaccine versus placebo. The J gene is TRBJ1-6, the V gene TRBV7-9, with TRBD1 as a possible D gene (5 bases). The CDR3 nucleotides read TGTGCCAGCAGCTCCAGGAGGGGAAATTCACCCCTCCACTTT. It specifies CASSSRRGNSPLHF. Variable domain in full (rest from reference TRBV7-9 and TRBJ1-6): DTGVSQNPRHKITKRGQNVTFRCDPISEHNRLYWYRQTLGQGPEFLTYFQNEAQLEKSRLLSDRFSAERPKGSFSTLEIQRTEQGDSAMYLCASSSRRGNSPLHFGNGTRLTVT.